This T cell receptor beta chain was captured by sequencing in a study of blood T cell repertoires in COVID-19. Study-level information: PBMCs, B-cell-depleted T cells, or T cells were the source of the cDNA or gDNA that made up the material.

The CDR3 runs 20 residues. The germline V gene encodes CDR1 MNHNY and CDR2 SVGAGI (reference sequence). V shed 6 bases and J 0 bases; nucleotides not matched to a gene: 15. TCRdb's copy holds only in-frame clones and misses some; the assay was immunoSEQ multiplex PCR. The sample has around 260,000 clones, about nine tenths seen once. The receptor comes from a middle-aged man who had recovered from COVID-19. This chain uses TRBV6-6 with TRBJ2-1, with 12 bases fitting TRBD2. Sequenced: peripheral blood. This CDR3 reads CASSRRPGLAGSSSYNEQFF. The CDR3 DNA is TGTGCCAGCAGCCGGCGCCCGGGACTAGCGGGTTCTAGCTCCTACAATGAGCAGTTCTTC.